This TCR beta chain originates from a study of blood T cell repertoires in COVID-19. Study-wide context: Samples representing acute and convalescent COVID-19 were sourced from the United States, Italy and Spain.

Trimming left V 1 base short and J 0 bases short, with 7 bases between. CDR3 length equals 14 residues. CDR1 LGHDT and CDR2 YNNKEL come from the germline V gene (reference sequence). It was during active infection that Seattle patients were enrolled and then longitudinally followed. Original analysis: How many nucleated cells were present was estimated from reference gene primer amplification. Sequencing used immunoSEQ multiplex PCR; TCRdb keeps in-frame clones, though not all of them. That table supplies the V and J calls and clone size; D and trimming were determined from the DNA. The data contain roughly 220,000 clones, around 86% of them singletons.

The sequence came from a woman older than 75 with COVID-19, enrolled during active disease. Sample: peripheral blood. The rearrangement joins TRBV3-1 (or the pseudogene TRBV3-2) to TRBJ2-7; D gene uncertain. The CDR3 loop reads CASSQARSSYEQYF. CDR3 nucleotides: TGTGCCAGCAGCCAAGCTCGGAGCTCCTACGAGCAGTACTTC.